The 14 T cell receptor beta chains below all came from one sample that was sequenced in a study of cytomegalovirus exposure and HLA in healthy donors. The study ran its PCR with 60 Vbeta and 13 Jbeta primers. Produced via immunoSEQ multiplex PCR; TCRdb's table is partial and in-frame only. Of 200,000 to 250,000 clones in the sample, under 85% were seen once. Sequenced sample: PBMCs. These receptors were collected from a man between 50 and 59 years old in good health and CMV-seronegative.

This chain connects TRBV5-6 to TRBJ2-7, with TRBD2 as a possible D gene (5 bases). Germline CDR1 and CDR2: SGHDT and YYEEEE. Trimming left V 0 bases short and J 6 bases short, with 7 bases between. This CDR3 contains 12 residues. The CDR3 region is CASSLVGSEQYF. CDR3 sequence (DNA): TGTGCCAGCAGCTTGGTAGGGAGCGAGCAGTACTTC.

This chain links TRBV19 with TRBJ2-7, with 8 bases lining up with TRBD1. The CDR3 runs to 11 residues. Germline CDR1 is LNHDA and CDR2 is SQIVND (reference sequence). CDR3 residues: CAVDRVHEQYF. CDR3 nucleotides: TGTGCTGTGGACAGGGTCCACGAGCAGTACTTC.

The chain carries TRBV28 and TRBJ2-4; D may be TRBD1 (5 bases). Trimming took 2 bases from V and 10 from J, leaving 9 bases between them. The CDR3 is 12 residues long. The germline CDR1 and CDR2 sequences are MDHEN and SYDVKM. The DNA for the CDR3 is TGTGCCAGCAGTTTACAACCAGGGATTCAGTACTTC. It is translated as CASSLQPGIQYF.

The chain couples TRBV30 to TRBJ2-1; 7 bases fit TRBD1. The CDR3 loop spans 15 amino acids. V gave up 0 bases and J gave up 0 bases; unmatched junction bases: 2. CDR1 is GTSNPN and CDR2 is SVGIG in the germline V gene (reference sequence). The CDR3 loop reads CAWSVQGSSYNEQFF. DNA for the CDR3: TGTGCCTGGAGTGTACAGGGGAGCTCCTACAATGAGCAGTTCTTC.

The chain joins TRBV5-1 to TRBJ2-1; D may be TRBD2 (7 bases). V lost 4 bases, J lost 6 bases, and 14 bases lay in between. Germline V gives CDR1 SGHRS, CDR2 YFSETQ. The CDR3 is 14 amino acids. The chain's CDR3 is CASSPGASGNEQFF. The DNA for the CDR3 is TGCGCCAGCAGCCCGGGGGCTAGCGGCAATGAGCAGTTCTTC.

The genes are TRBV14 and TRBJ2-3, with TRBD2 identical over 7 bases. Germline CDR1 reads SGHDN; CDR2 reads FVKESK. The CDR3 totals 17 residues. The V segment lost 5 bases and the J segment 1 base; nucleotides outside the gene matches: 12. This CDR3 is CASSKFPRGGGTDTQYF. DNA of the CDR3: TGTGCCAGCAGCAAATTTCCACGTGGGGGGGGCACAGATACGCAGTATTTT. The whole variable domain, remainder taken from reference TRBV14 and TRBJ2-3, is EAGVTQFPSHSVIEKGQTVTLRCDPISGHDNLYWYRRVMGKEIKFLLHFVKESKQDESGMPNNRFLAERTGGTYSTLKVQPAELEDSGVYFCASSKFPRGGGTDTQYFGPGTRLTVL.

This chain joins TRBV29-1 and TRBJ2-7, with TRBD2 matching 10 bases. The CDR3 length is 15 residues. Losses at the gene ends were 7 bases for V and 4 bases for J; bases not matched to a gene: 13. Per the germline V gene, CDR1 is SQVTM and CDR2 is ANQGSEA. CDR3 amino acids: CSARARASGSYEQYF. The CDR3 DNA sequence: TGCAGCGCCCGGGCCAGGGCTAGCGGGAGTTACGAGCAGTACTTC.

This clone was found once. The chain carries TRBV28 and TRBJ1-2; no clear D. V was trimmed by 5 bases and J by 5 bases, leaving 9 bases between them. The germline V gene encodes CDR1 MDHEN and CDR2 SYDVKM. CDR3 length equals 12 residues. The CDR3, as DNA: TGTGCCAGCAGTACGACTGAGTATGGCTACACCTTC. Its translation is CASSTTEYGYTF.

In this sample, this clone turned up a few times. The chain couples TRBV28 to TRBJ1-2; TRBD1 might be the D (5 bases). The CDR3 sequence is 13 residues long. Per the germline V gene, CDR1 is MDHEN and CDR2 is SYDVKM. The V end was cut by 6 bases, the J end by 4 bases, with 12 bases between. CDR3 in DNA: TGTGCCAGCAGGTCGGAAGACAGCTATGGCTACACCTTC. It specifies CASRSEDSYGYTF.

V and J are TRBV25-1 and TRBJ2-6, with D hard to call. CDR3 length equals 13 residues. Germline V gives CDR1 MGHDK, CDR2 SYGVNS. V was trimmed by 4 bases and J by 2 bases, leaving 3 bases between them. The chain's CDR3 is CASSAAGANVLTF. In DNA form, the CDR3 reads TGTGCCAGCAGTGCCGCTGGGGCCAACGTCCTGACTTTC.

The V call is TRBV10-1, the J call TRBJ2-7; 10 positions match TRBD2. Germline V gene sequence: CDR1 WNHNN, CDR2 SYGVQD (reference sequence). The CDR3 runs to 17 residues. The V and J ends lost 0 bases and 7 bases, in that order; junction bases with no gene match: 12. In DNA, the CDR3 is TGCGCCAGCAGTGAGTCCTCCTCTAGCGGGAGTTCTAGGGAGCAGTACTTC. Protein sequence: CASSESSSSGSSREQYF.

The CDR3 DNA reads as TGTGCCAGCAGTCTCTACAGGCAGGGTACAGATACGCAGTATTTT. Residues: CASSLYRQGTDTQYF. V usage is TRBV6-1 and J usage is TRBJ2-3; D might be TRBD1 (5 bases). The CDR3 has 15 amino acids. Trimming pared 5 bases from V and 3 bases from J, leaving 15 bases between. Germline V gene data show CDR1 as MNHNS and CDR2 as SASEGT.

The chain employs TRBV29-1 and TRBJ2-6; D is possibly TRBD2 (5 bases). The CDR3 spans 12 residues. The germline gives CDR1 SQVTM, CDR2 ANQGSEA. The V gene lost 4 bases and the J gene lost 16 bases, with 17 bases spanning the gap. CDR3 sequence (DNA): TGCAGCGTTGCCGAGGGCCCCCTGGGACTGACTTTC. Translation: CSVAEGPLGLTF.

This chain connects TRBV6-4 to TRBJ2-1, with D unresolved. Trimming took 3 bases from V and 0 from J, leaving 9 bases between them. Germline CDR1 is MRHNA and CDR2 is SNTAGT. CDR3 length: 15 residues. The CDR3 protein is CASSDPWSSYNEQFF. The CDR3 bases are TGTGCCAGCAGTGATCCTTGGAGCTCCTACAATGAGCAGTTCTTC.